The sequence of this T cell receptor beta chain was determined in a study of metastatic and nonmetastatic thyroid tumors. Patients were all untreated before their thyroid surgery. The sample holds many counts of this clone. With MiXCR, TCRdb called clones anew from the PCR reads. In the table there are approximately 90,000 clones, about an eighth of which are singletons. This receptor was identified in a female donor with papillary thyroid cancer or a benign thyroid nodule (not recorded which). Some clones in this sample may be carry-over from other donors' samples. Material: blood.

This CDR3 reads CSARGEVEGTYEQYF. In nucleotides, the CDR3 is TGCAGTGCTAGAGGTGAAGTAGAAGGGACCTACGAGCAGTACTTC. The V and J genes are TRBV20-1 and TRBJ2-7; D unclear. The CDR3 contains 15 residues. Germline V gene data show CDR1 as DFQATT and CDR2 as SNEGSKA (reference sequence). Trimming cost V 1 base and J 2 bases, with 15 bases left between them.